The TCR beta chain described here comes from a study of T cell changes during pregnancy in multiple sclerosis. The table came from immunoSEQ multiplex PCR; TCRdb's copy has only in-frame clones and leaves some out. This sample carries tens of thousands of clones, around 93% of them seen once, and the ten largest clones take 0.46%. This CDR3 is 14 amino acids long. Trimming removed 4 bases at V and 3 bases at J, with 13 bases between. Germline CDR1 reads MDHEN; CDR2 reads SYDVKM. This sample comprised CD4+ T cells from peripheral blood mononuclear cells, obtained in the third trimester of pregnancy. The TCR comes from a female donor in good health, enrolled as a control in a pregnancy study. V and J are TRBV28 and TRBJ2-7; D might be TRBD2 (6 bases). In nucleotides, the CDR3 is TGTGCCAGCAGTTACATAGCGGAAAGCTACGAGCAGTACTTC. Translated: CASSYIAESYEQYF.